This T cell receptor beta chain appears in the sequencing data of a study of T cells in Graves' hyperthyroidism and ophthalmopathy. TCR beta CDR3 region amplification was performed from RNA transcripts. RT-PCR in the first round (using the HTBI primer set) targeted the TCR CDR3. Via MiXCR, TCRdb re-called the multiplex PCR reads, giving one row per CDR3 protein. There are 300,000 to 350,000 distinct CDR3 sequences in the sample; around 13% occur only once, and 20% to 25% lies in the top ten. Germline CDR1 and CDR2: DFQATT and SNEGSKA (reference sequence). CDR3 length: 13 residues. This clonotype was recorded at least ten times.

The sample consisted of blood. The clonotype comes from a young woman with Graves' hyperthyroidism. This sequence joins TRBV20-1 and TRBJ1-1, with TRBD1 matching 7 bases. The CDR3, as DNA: TGCAGATATTCAGCACAGGGGTACACTGAAGCTTTCTTT. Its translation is CRYSAQGYTEAFF.